This T cell receptor (beta chain) was observed in a study of spatial heterogeneity in lung cancer. In the study overall: Detection consistently yielded more beta chains than alpha chains. Overall study findings and caveats: Relative to follow-up, resection was when ubiquitous expanded tumor TCRs appeared more in blood.

Time point denoted: blood at routine non-recurrence follow-up after resection. Unsorted whole RNA from tumor, nontumor lung or frozen PBMC underwent sequencing. TCRdb ran MiXCR on the 5' RACE reads and lists one entry per CDR3 protein. The table includes around 120,000 distinct CDR3 sequences, over 9% detected once. On this clonotype: Its matching antigen is unknown. A clone one base away is much larger, so this may be a read error.

The V end was cut by 4 bases, the J end by 0 bases, with 14 bases between. The germline gives CDR1 SGHRS, CDR2 YFSETQ. The CDR3 runs 16 residues. The chain recombines TRBV5-1 with TRBJ1-3; D unclear. Specimen: PBMCs, collected at follow-up. The receptor was derived from a male donor with early-stage non-small cell lung cancer. CDR3 protein: CASSLSGSSSGNTIYF. The DNA for the CDR3 is TGCGCCAGCAGCCTCAGTGGCAGCTCCTCTGGAAACACCATATATTTT.